The TCR beta chain described here comes from a study of identical twins. Overall study findings and caveats: Where beta out-of-frame sequences were concerned, excess twin sharing was weaker.

This clonotype was seen more than once but under ten times. Its cognate antigen is unknown. Trimming left V 5 bases short and J 6 bases short, with 26 bases between. The CDR3 loop spans 18 amino acids. Germline V gene sequence: CDR1 SNHLY, CDR2 FYNNEI. Using its own MiXCR run on the 5' RACE reads, TCRdb lists one record per CDR3 protein. The top ten clones hold approximately 0.95% of a sample with 400,000 to 550,000 distinct CDR3 sequences, roughly a fifth of them seen once. Separately, the same data were catalogued under a study of T cells expressing NK-cell markers. That work contributes: Sorted CD3+CD56+NKG2C+, CD3+CD56+NKG2C- and CD3+CD56-NKG2C+ T-cell subsets were beta-chain profiled.

The chain employs TRBV2 and TRBJ2-1; weak D call: TRBD2 (6 bases). The sample comprised CD4+ T cells sorted from blood. The clonotype originates from a woman younger than 30 in good health. DNA for the CDR3: TGTGCCAGCAGTCTTAATTACCCGGCGGGACCACCCTCCAATGAGCAGTTCTTC. This codes for CASSLNYPAGPPSNEQFF.